This is a list of T cell receptor beta chains from one sample in a study of OX40 agonist ivuxolimab in advanced cancers. Profiled with immunoSEQ multiplex PCR; TCRdb holds only in-frame clones, not every one. This table holds 70,000 to 95,000 clones, just over 90% found once. The source material was CD4+ or CD8+ T cells sorted from blood, sampled in a trial of the OX40 agonist ivuxolimab. All receptors derive from an adult with an advanced solid tumor such as melanoma, head and neck, liver or kidney cancer. Each CDR3 is given with its conserved first and last residue. D genes are given only for firm matches. Clone size is given for some rows only: seen once, a few or many times, or a class if the clone is expanded.

v_call	clone_size	j_call	d_call	cdr3_nt	cdr3_aa
TRBV7-8	NA	TRBJ1-5	TRBD1	TGTGCCAGCAGCATCTGGGACAGGGCCGATCAGCCCCAGCATTTT	CASSIWDRADQPQHF
TRBV5-1	NA	TRBJ2-3	NA	TGCGCCAGCAGCTTGGGACTGGTGAGCAGCACAGATACGCAGTATTTT	CASSLGLVSSTDTQYF
TRBV9	NA	TRBJ2-7	TRBD2	TGTGCCAGCAGCGTAGGGGCTAGCGGGAGGCTTAGCTCCTACGAGCAGTACTTC	CASSVGASGRLSSYEQYF
TRBV11-2	NA	TRBJ2-5	TRBD2	TGTGCCAGCAGCCCGGGACTAGCGGGGGCCGGGGAGACCCAGTACTTC	CASSPGLAGAGETQYF
TRBV19	NA	TRBJ1-5	NA	TGTGCCAGTACCCCGGACAGCATCAATCAGCCCCAGCATTTT	CASTPDSINQPQHF
TRBV7-8	NA	TRBJ2-2	NA	TGTGCCAGCAGCCCCGGGACCGGGGAGCTGTTTTTT	CASSPGTGELFF
TRBV30	NA	TRBJ2-1	NA	TGTGCCTGGAGTCTAAGCGGGTCTGGGGCGGAACAGTTCTTC	CAWSLSGSGAEQFF
TRBV27	NA	TRBJ2-7	TRBD1	TGTGCCAGCAACAAACAGGGGGAAAACGAGCAGTACTTC	CASNKQGENEQYF
TRBV2	NA	TRBJ2-2	TRBD2	TGTGCCATCGGGACTAGCGGGAGGACCGGGGAGCTGTTTTTT	CAIGTSGRTGELFF
TRBV30	NA	TRBJ2-7	TRBD1	TGTGCCTCCTCGGGACAGCCAACCTACGAGCAGTACTTC	CASSGQPTYEQYF
TRBV2	NA	TRBJ2-7	NA	TGTGCCAGCAGTGACCATAGTCCTAGAGGCTCCTACGAGCAGTACTTC	CASSDHSPRGSYEQYF
TRBV19	NA	TRBJ1-5	NA	TGTGCCACGGGGGCCTGGGGTCAGCCCCAGCATTTT	CATGAWGQPQHF
TRBV19	NA	TRBJ1-5	TRBD1	TGTGCCAGTAGCTGGGGACAGAACAATCAGCCCCAGCATTTT	CASSWGQNNQPQHF
TRBV27	NA	TRBJ2-7	TRBD2	TGTGCCAGCTCAATGACCGGGGAGGGATTCTACGAGCAGTACTTC	CASSMTGEGFYEQYF
TRBV25-1	NA	TRBJ1-5	NA	TGTGCCAGCAGTCTTTATAATGACAATCAGCCCCAGCATTTT	CASSLYNDNQPQHF
TRBV11-2	NA	TRBJ1-1	TRBD1	TGTGCCAGCAGCACCCGACAGGGTAGCACTGAAGCTTTCTTT	CASSTRQGSTEAFF
TRBV6-6	NA	TRBJ1-6	NA	TGTGCCAGCAGCCCGCCCCCTCCCTCACCCCTCCACTTT	CASSPPPPSPLHF
TRBV10-1	NA	TRBJ2-5	NA	TGCGCCAGCAGTGACAGGGTAGGAGAGACCCAGTACTTC	CASSDRVGETQYF
TRBV6-5	NA	TRBJ2-6	NA	TGTGCCTGCGGGGTGCTCTCTGGGGCCAACGTCCTGACTTTC	CACGVLSGANVLTF
TRBV7-7	NA	TRBJ1-1	NA	TGTGCTAGCAGCCAGGGGATGAACACTGAAGCTTTCTTT	CASSQGMNTEAFF
TRBV6-5	NA	TRBJ1-1	NA	TGTGCCAGCAGAGAGGACTTGAACACTGAAGCTTTCTTT	CASREDLNTEAFF
TRBV6-1	NA	TRBJ2-5	TRBD2	TGTGCCAGCAGTGCGATAGCGGGGGCCCAAGAGACCCAGTACTTC	CASSAIAGAQETQYF
TRBV5-5	once	TRBJ1-2	TRBD1	TGTGCCAGCAGCTTGGCCGGGACAGAGGGCTACACCTTC	CASSLAGTEGYTF
TRBV5-4	NA	TRBJ1-1	NA	TGTGCCAGCAGCTTAAAAGGGTCGGGTGTCGCTTTCTTT	CASSLKGSGVAFF
TRBV5-8	NA	TRBJ1-2	NA	TGTGCCAGCAGCTCGGCGGGGGGGGACTATGGCTACACCTTC	CASSSAGGDYGYTF
TRBV6-5	NA	TRBJ1-6	TRBD1	TGTGCCAGCAGAACAGGGGGCCGTCGACCCCTCCACTTT	CASRTGGRRPLHF
TRBV9	once	TRBJ2-5	TRBD2	TGTGCCAGCAGCGGTGGACCAGCGGGGGGTAACCAAGAGACCCAGTACTTC	CASSGGPAGGNQETQYF
TRBV19	few	TRBJ2-7	TRBD1	TGTGCCAGTAGTAACCAGGGGGCAACTTACGAGCAGTACTTC	CASSNQGATYEQYF
TRBV10-3	NA	TRBJ2-7	NA	TGTGCCCACCCCTCTCCAGGGGCCTACGAGCAGTACTTC	CAHPSPGAYEQYF
TRBV6-5	NA	TRBJ2-6	NA	TGTGCCATCCTCGCCGGGGTGTCTGGGGCCAACGTCCTGACTTTC	CAILAGVSGANVLTF
TRBV5-1	once	TRBJ1-2	NA	TGCGCCAGCAGCTTGGCCGAGGGTAGCTATGGCTACACCTTC	CASSLAEGSYGYTF
TRBV19	NA	TRBJ2-3	NA	TGTGCCAGTAGTCAACATACAGATACGCAGTATTTT	CASSQHTDTQYF
TRBV5-4	few	TRBJ2-4	TRBD2	TGTGCCAGCAGCTTGGCGGGGGGGCAGGGGGCCAAAAACATTCAGTACTTC	CASSLAGGQGAKNIQYF
TRBV27	NA	TRBJ2-2	NA	TGTGCCAGCAGTTTAGGTCCGAGTTGGACCGGGGAGCTGTTTTTT	CASSLGPSWTGELFF
TRBV6-6	NA	TRBJ2-7	TRBD2	TGTGCCAGCAGTCCCGCGGGGGGGATAACGTACGAGCAGTACTTC	CASSPAGGITYEQYF
TRBV5-1	NA	TRBJ2-1	NA	TGCGCCAGCAGCTTGGCCCGGAGCTCCTACAATGAGCAGTTCTTC	CASSLARSSYNEQFF
TRBV7-8	NA	TRBJ1-2	NA	TGTGCCAGCAGCTTAGTCGCCGGGAGTCGCTATGGCTACACCTTC	CASSLVAGSRYGYTF